This T cell receptor beta chain comes out of a study of T-cell memory formation after mild COVID-19 (dated by TCRdb to the early 2020s). With respect to the entire study: TCR sequence clusters from the two donors were largely donor specific. In a couple of donors, T-cell clones that expanded and contracted after mild COVID-19 were tracked by sequencing TCRalpha and TCRbeta repertoires over time. The cohort was made up of two young adult volunteers, one female and one male, who were previously healthy.

The sequencer listed for this sample is Illumina NovaSeq 6000. TCRalpha and TCRbeta cDNA libraries were constructed by 5'RACE with constant-segment primers, with sample barcodes and unique molecular identifiers being introduced. Trizol reagent was used to extract RNA from every sample. Libraries were amplified in two PCR steps, with a second sample barcode and Illumina TruSeq adapters added in the second step. Libraries were sequenced on an Illumina NovaSeq with 2 x 150 bp paired-end reads. The source study handled its data this way. Demultiplexing of reads and collapsing into UMI-guided consensus sequences were performed with migec v1.2.7. Using mixcr v2.1.11, UMI consensuses were aligned to TRA and TRB V and J templates and then assembled into clonotypes. Expanded or contracted clonotypes were those called significant by both edgeR and NoisET, with noise models trained on biological replicates. For edgeR calls, the cutoffs were a false discovery rate-adjusted p below 0.01 and a log2 fold-change threshold of 1. As an exploratory analysis of dynamics, max-normalized trajectories of the 1000 most abundant clonotypes were examined by PCA with hierarchical clustering. Separately sequenced CD4+ and CD8+ repertoires were used to assign the CD4 or CD8 phenotype of responding clones. TCRdb took the public reads, trimmed them with fastp at Q25, ran MiXCR for clone calling and kept in-frame beta chains. All rows with the same CDR3 protein become a single entry with the most common DNA and genes. The V and J calls reflect TCRdb's pipeline rather than the authors' work. Present in this sample are 200,000 or so distinct CDR3 sequences, around 20% of which were seen just once. The ten largest clonotypes hold roughly 2.6% of the sample.

Measured from the cysteine to the valine, the CDR3 is 14 residues long. Only the CDR3 DNA is retained, 42 bases long and in frame from the first base. The germline V gene gives CDR1 as SGHRS and CDR2 as YFSETQ. Trimming removed 0 bases from V and 1 base from J, leaving 8 bases between the germline ends. The paper's findings and limits, for the study overall: Clones contracting from day 15 to 85 had balanced CD4/CD8 phenotypes, while a second wave expanding from day 15 to 37 was biased towards CD4+. Contracting CD4+ clones appeared mostly in the CM and EM memory subsets, whereas CD8+ clones were enriched in EMRA. Only two mild cases were covered in the study, and larger cohorts including severe cases with pre-infection samples were considered necessary. The second-wave clones that peaked on day 37 were not confirmed to be SARS-CoV-2 specific. Some responding clones were detected in pre-infection memory, which suggested that pre-existing cross-reactive memory T cells had joined the SARS-CoV-2 response.

PBMCs were isolated by Ficoll-Paque density gradient centrifugation. Regarding this clonotype: Its antigen has not been determined. No qualities accompany the bases; no much larger clone lies one base away.

The TCR originated in an adult woman who had mild COVID-19 (a few samples of this study predate the infection). The sample titles of this study are shuffled in the database, so cell type and time point are left out; the donor was told from shared clones. The sample consisted of PBMCs or a T cell subset sorted from them (not recorded which). This sequence uses TRBV5-1 and TRBJ2-7; the D gene lacks a confident call. The CDR3: CASSLGAGSYEQYV. The DNA sequence is given as TGCGCCAGCAGCTTGGGGGCCGGTTCCTACGAGCAGTACGTC.